These T cell receptor beta chains were read from a single sample in a study of T-cell memory formation after mild COVID-19. TCRdb reprocessed the 5' RACE reads via MiXCR and lists one record per CDR3 protein. The table lists about 140,000 distinct CDR3 sequences, approximately 26% of them singletons. Sequenced input: PBMCs or a T cell subset sorted from them (not recorded which). Receptors originate from an adult woman who had mild COVID-19 (a few samples of this study predate the infection). Cell type and time point are not known. Both conserved end residues are part of each CDR3. D genes are given only for firm matches. Only part of the rows carry a size: once, few, many, or a class if the clone is expanded.

-,-,TRBV29-1,TRBJ2-5,CSVPKPGETQYF,TGCAGCGTTCCGAAACCAGGGGAGACCCAGTACTTC
TRBD2,-,TRBV24-1,TRBJ2-3,CATSGRTSGPLTDTQYF,TGTGCCACCAGTGGGAGGACTAGCGGACCACTCACAGATACGCAGTATTTT
-,-,TRBV28,TRBJ1-1,CASSFRLTDWEAFF,TGTGCCAGCAGTTTCAGGCTGACAGACTGGGAGGCTTTCTTT
TRBD1,few,TRBV7-9,TRBJ2-5,CASSLWGQDGSSQETQYF,TGTGCCAGCAGCTTATGGGGACAGGACGGCAGCTCCCAAGAGACCCAGTACTTC
TRBD1,few,TRBV2,TRBJ2-3,CASSLQGGTDTQYF,TGTGCCAGCAGCCTTCAGGGGGGCACAGATACGCAGTATTTT
-,-,TRBV4-3,TRBJ2-5,CASSQDFAGEETQYF,TGCGCCAGCAGCCAAGATTTCGCAGGGGAAGAGACCCAGTACTTC
TRBD2,-,TRBV4-1,TRBJ2-3,CASSQEAGLAGLTDTQYF,TGCGCCAGCAGCCAAGAGGCGGGACTAGCGGGTCTCACAGATACGCAGTATTTT
-,-,TRBV5-1,TRBJ1-1,CASSKGTMNTEAFF,TGCGCCAGCAGCAAGGGGACCATGAACACTGAAGCTTTCTTT
TRBD2,-,TRBV29-1,TRBJ2-3,CSAAGLADSVDTQYF,TGCAGCGCCGCCGGCCTAGCGGATTCCGTGGATACGCAGTATTTT
-,-,TRBV12-3/TRBV12-4,TRBJ2-2,CASSPTAGATGELFF,TGTGCAAGCAGCCCAACGGCGGGGGCCACCGGGGAGCTGTTTTTT
-,-,TRBV2,TRBJ1-5,CASSELGGNQPQHF,TGTGCCAGCAGCGAGCTGGGGGGCAATCAGCCCCAGCATTTT
-,-,TRBV11-3,TRBJ2-2,CACRGTANTGELFF,TGTGCCTGCCGGGGGACGGCGAACACCGGGGAGCTGTTTTTT
-,few,TRBV30,TRBJ2-2,CAWSVADYPSGELFF,TGTGCCTGGAGTGTCGCGGACTATCCATCCGGGGAGCTGTTTTTT
-,-,TRBV28,TRBJ1-5,CASSSPWPQHF,TGTGCCAGCAGTTCCCCCTGGCCCCAGCATTTT
-,few,TRBV4-1,TRBJ2-5,CASSQEGGPQETQYF,TGCGCCAGCAGCCAAGAAGGCGGGCCTCAAGAGACCCAGTACTTC
TRBD1,many,TRBV29-1,TRBJ2-7,CSVVQGAEQYF,TGCAGCGTTGTACAGGGGGCCGAGCAGTACTTC
-,few,TRBV12-3/TRBV12-4,TRBJ1-2,CASSPAVRGYGYTF,TGTGCCAGCAGTCCGGCCGTCCGGGGCTATGGCTACACCTTC
-,-,TRBV29-1,TRBJ2-7,CSVAPGTYEQYF,TGCAGCGTCGCACCCGGAACTTACGAGCAGTACTTC
TRBD1,-,TRBV6-7,TRBJ1-6,CASSYSSGQGRNSPLHF,TGTGCCAGCAGTTACTCTTCAGGACAGGGTCGGAATTCACCCCTCCACTTT
-,few,TRBV4-1,TRBJ2-1,CASSQPGTKNNEQFF,TGCGCCAGCAGCCAACCCGGGACGAAAAACAATGAGCAGTTCTTC
-,few,TRBV5-4,TRBJ2-2,CASSGGTQNTWELFF,TGTGCCAGCAGCGGCGGGACTCAGAACACCTGGGAGCTGTTTTTT
-,-,TRBV29-1,TRBJ1-2,CSVEDGLGGYTF,TGCAGCGTTGAAGATGGGCTAGGGGGCTACACCTTC
TRBD1,-,TRBV4-1,TRBJ2-3,CASSQGGQGEVGDTQYF,TGCGCCAGCAGCCAGGGGGGACAGGGGGAAGTAGGAGATACGCAGTATTTT
-,few,TRBV7-2,TRBJ2-7,CASSSPSGDEQYF,TGTGCCAGCAGCTCCCCTTCGGGAGACGAGCAGTACTTC